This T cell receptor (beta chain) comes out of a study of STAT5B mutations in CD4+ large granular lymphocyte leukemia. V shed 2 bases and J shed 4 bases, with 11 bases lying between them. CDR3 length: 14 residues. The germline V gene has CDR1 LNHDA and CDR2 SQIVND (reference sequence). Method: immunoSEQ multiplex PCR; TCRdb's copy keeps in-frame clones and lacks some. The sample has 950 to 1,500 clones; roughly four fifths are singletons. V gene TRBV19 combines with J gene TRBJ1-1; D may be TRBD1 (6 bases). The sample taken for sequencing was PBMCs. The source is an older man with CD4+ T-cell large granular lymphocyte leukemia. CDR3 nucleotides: TGTGCCAGTAGTATAACAGGGAGGGGCACTGAAGCTTTCTTT. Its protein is CASSITGRGTEAFF.